This is a list of T cell receptor beta chains from one sample in a study of T cell repertoires in cytomegalovirus infection. These receptors' targets are unknown. TCRdb re-called the reads through MiXCR, storing one row per CDR3 protein. Among 640,000 or so distinct CDR3 sequences listed, around a third were seen once. The sample consisted of cultured PBMCs, taken from culture after CMV antigen stimulation. Source of these receptors: a human donor in good health (CMV status not recorded). Some clones in this sample may be carry-over from other donors' samples. Each CDR3 is given with its conserved first and last residue. A D gene is named only where the DNA matches it firmly. Clone size is given for some rows only: seen once, a few or many times, or a class if the clone is expanded.

many | TRBJ2-5 | TRBV7-8 | NA | TGTGCCAGCAGCTTAGTGGTTGGAGAGGGAGGGACCCAGTACTTC | CASSLVVGEGGTQYF
once | TRBJ1-2 | TRBV5-6 | TRBD1 | TGTGCCAGCAGCCGGGACAGGGGGCATGGCTACACCTTC | CASSRDRGHGYTF
NA | TRBJ2-2 | TRBV5-1 | NA | TGCGCCAGCAGCTTGGACAGTAGAAATACCGGGGAGCTGTTTTTT | CASSLDSRNTGELFF
NA | TRBJ2-5 | TRBV5-1 | NA | TGCGCCAGCAGCTTGGTCCAGGCCCTACAAGAGACCCAGTACTTC | CASSLVQALQETQYF
once | TRBJ2-4 | TRBV20-1 | TRBD1 | TGCAGTGCTAGGTCCGGGACAGGGTTGGAAAACATTCAGTACTTC | CSARSGTGLENIQYF
NA | TRBJ2-1 | TRBV2 | NA | TGTGCCAGCAGTGGCGCGGGGCCACCCAATGAGCAGTTCTTC | CASSGAGPPNEQFF
few | TRBJ1-2 | TRBV7-9 | NA | TGTGCCAGCAGCTTTGGGGCCGGGACACCATATGGCTACACCTTC | CASSFGAGTPYGYTF
NA | TRBJ1-4 | TRBV7-4 | NA | TGTGCCAGCAGCCGTGGAAGTGAAAAACTGTTTTTT | CASSRGSEKLFF
few | TRBJ2-7 | TRBV12-3/TRBV12-4 | NA | TGTGCCAGCAGTTTAGCAGGAATCAAGTACGAGCAGTACTTC | CASSLAGIKYEQYF
many | TRBJ1-3 | TRBV7-2 | NA | TGTGCCAGCAGCCGTCGCGCCTCAACGGGAAACACCATATATTTT | CASSRRASTGNTIYF
NA | TRBJ2-7 | TRBV5-4 | TRBD1 | TGTGCCAGCGGCGATTGGACAGGGGGGACCTACGAGCAGTACTTC | CASGDWTGGTYEQYF
few | TRBJ1-5 | TRBV6-2/TRBV6-3 | TRBD1 | TGTGCCAGCAGTTACCCCGCGACAGGGGATCTTAATCAGCCCCAGCATTTT | CASSYPATGDLNQPQHF